A selection of T cell receptor beta chains follows, all from one sample in a study of blood T cells in healthy people across ages. TCRdb re-analysed the 5' RACE reads in MiXCR, keeping a single row per CDR3 protein. In the table there are 800,000 or so distinct CDR3 sequences, approximately 65% of which are singletons. Specimen: blood. Receptors were obtained from a man aged 25 to 40 in good health. Each CDR3 is given with its conserved first and last residue. The D gene is left open where the match is weak. Size tells how often a clone was seen (once, few, many) or the class of an expanded clone, and some rows leave it out.

few	TRBJ2-7	TRBV7-2	NA	TGTGCCAGCAGGGGAGGGACACAACTTTACGAGCAGTACTTC	CASRGGTQLYEQYF
NA	TRBJ2-7	TRBV6-5	TRBD2	TGTGCCAGCAGTACACCCAGCGGGGGGGCCGCCTACGAGCAGTACTTC	CASSTPSGGAAYEQYF
NA	TRBJ2-3	TRBV6-5	NA	TGTGCCAGCAGTCCCATCCGGTCAGGCACAGATACGCAGTATTTT	CASSPIRSGTDTQYF
few	TRBJ2-1	TRBV20-1	TRBD1	TGCAGTCCTGGGACAGGGCTCGATGAGCAGTTCTTC	CSPGTGLDEQFF
NA	TRBJ2-3	TRBV12-3/TRBV12-4	NA	TGTGCCAGCAGTACAACCCTCAGGGCGGACACAGATACGCAGTATTTT	CASSTTLRADTDTQYF
NA	TRBJ2-7	TRBV18	NA	TGTGCCAGCTCACACGGGGACGGGGACGAGCAGTACTTC	CASSHGDGDEQYF
NA	TRBJ2-7	TRBV6-1	NA	TGTGCCAGCGCACAGGGAGAGGGAGGATACGAGCAGTACTTC	CASAQGEGGYEQYF
NA	TRBJ2-7	TRBV4-3	NA	TGCGCCAGCAGCCAACTCGGACAGACCTACGAGCAGTACTTC	CASSQLGQTYEQYF
NA	TRBJ2-5	TRBV2	TRBD1	TGTGCCAGCAGTAAGGACAGGGTAGAGTCGGAGACCCAGTACTTC	CASSKDRVESETQYF
NA	TRBJ2-1	TRBV24-1	NA	TGTGCCACCAGTGACCAGGGCCCGGCGAAGTGGGACAATGAGCAGTTCTTC	CATSDQGPAKWDNEQFF
NA	TRBJ2-2	TRBV4-1	NA	TGCGCCAGCAGCCGACCTAAAATGACACAACAGACCGGGGAGCTGTTTTTT	CASSRPKMTQQTGELFF
few	TRBJ2-4	TRBV10-2	NA	TGCGCCAGCAGTGATAGACAGGCCAAAAACATTCAGTACTTC	CASSDRQAKNIQYF
NA	TRBJ1-5	TRBV3-1	NA	TGTGCCAGCAGCCGAGGTGTGTCAGCGCAGCCCCAGCATTTT	CASSRGVSAQPQHF
few	TRBJ2-1	TRBV4-3	TRBD2	TGCGCCAGCAGCCCGACCGTACTAGCGGGGTACAATGAGCAGTTCTTC	CASSPTVLAGYNEQFF
once	TRBJ2-1	TRBV15	TRBD2	TGTGCCACCAGCGGGCCTAGCGGGGGGGAACCCTACAATGAGCAGTTCTTC	CATSGPSGGEPYNEQFF
NA	TRBJ2-3	TRBV12-3/TRBV12-4	TRBD2	TGTGCCAGCAGTTTATTGCGGGGGGGCCCGGCCACAGATACGCAGTATTTT	CASSLLRGGPATDTQYF
few	TRBJ2-1	TRBV24-1	TRBD2	TGTGCCACCAGTGAGGCTGGACGAGCGGGGGGTGATGAGCAGTTCTTC	CATSEAGRAGGDEQFF
few	TRBJ2-7	TRBV27	NA	TGTGCCAGCAGTATGGATAACGAGCAGTACTTC	CASSMDNEQYF
NA	TRBJ2-1	TRBV20-1	TRBD2	TGCAGTGCTAGAGTAGCGGGGTACAATGAGCAGTTCTTC	CSARVAGYNEQFF
NA	TRBJ2-7	TRBV28	NA	TGTGCCAGCAGTGTAAACTTTGCCTACGAGCAGTACTTC	CASSVNFAYEQYF
NA	TRBJ2-1	TRBV6-2/TRBV6-3	NA	TGTGCCAGCAGCCCTATAGCGGAGCCCTACAATGAGCAGTTCTTC	CASSPIAEPYNEQFF
NA	TRBJ2-7	TRBV27	NA	TGTGCCAGCGCCCATCGGGGCTTCTCCTACGAGCAGTACTTC	CASAHRGFSYEQYF
NA	TRBJ2-3	TRBV20-1	TRBD2	TGCAGTGCGAGGACTAGCGGTCGCACAGATACGCAGTATTTT	CSARTSGRTDTQYF
NA	TRBJ2-7	TRBV4-3	TRBD1	TGCGCCAGCAGCCCGGATGCCGGGACAGTCCGCGAGCAGTACTTC	CASSPDAGTVREQYF